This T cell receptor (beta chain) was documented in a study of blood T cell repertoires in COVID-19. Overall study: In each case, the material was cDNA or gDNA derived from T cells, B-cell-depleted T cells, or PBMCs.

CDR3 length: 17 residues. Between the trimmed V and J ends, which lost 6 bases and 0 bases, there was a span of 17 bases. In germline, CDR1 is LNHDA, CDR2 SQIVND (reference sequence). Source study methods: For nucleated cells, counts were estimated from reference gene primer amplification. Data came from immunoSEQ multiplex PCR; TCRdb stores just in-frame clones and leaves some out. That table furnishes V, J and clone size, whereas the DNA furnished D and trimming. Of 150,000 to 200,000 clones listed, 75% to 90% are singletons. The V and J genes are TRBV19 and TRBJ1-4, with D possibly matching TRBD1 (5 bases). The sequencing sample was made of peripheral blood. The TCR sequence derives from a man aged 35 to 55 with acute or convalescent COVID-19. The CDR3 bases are TGTGCCAGTAGGGGAGGGGAGTTCGCCGCAACTAATGAAAAACTGTTTTTT. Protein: CASRGGEFAATNEKLFF.